This record looks at one T cell receptor beta chain sequence and its context. V lost 6 bases to trimming and J lost 10 bases, with 19 bases between them. This CDR3 has 14 residues. Germline V gives CDR1 SGHAT, CDR2 FQNNGV. This sample was included in a study of blood T cell repertoires in COVID-19. Turning to the study itself: Collection of acute and convalescent COVID-19 samples took place in the United States, Italy and Spain. Sources were T cells, B-cell-depleted T cells, or PBMCs; the material itself was cDNA or gDNA.

Profiled with immunoSEQ multiplex PCR; TCRdb holds only in-frame clones, not every one. The sample includes 220,000 or so clones, around 80% of them seen just once. The source is a woman aged 65 to 85 with acute or convalescent COVID-19. Sequencing input: peripheral blood. The chain links TRBV11-2 to TRBJ2-1; tentatively, D is TRBD1 (6 bases). The DNA of the CDR3 is TGTGCCAGCAGTGGGCAGGGGTACCCAAAAGAGCAGTTCTTC. Residues: CASSGQGYPKEQFF.